Listed below are T cell receptor beta chains from one sample, sequenced in a study of blood T cell repertoires in COVID-19. Measured with immunoSEQ multiplex PCR; TCRdb has only the in-frame clones, and not every one. The data contain around 130,000 clones, roughly 79% of them singletons. Sequences were obtained from peripheral blood. The origin of the receptors is a man aged 80 or over with acute or convalescent COVID-19. Both conserved end residues are trimmed from each CDR3.

v_call,j_call,cdr3_aa
TRBV7-9,TRBJ1-3,ASSLGQGPAIY
TRBV2,TRBJ2-7,ASSTDSGGIEQY
TRBV6-6,TRBJ1-5,ASSYLQGFQPQH
TRBV11-3,TRBJ2-7,ASSLEATSYEQY
TRBV2,TRBJ2-5,ASRGTGVPQETQY
TRBV7-9,TRBJ1-6,ASSLSDRVSPLH
TRBV7-9,TRBJ2-3,ASRLTVPTDTQY
TRBV6-4,TRBJ1-5,ASGGTGGQPQH
TRBV5-5,TRBJ2-1,ASSLGGVRSYNEQF
TRBV6-5,TRBJ1-3,ASSQQGTGNTIY
TRBV7-9,TRBJ1-1,ASSLGWGRGWTEAF
TRBV18,TRBJ1-5,ASFSDRVGQPQH
TRBV6-5,TRBJ2-3,ASRKTRGSDTQY
TRBV11-2,TRBJ2-3,ASSLGGGRDTQY
TRBV30,TRBJ1-1,AWSVRQTNTEAF
TRBV20-1,TRBJ1-4,SASQGRDEKLF
TRBV6-5,TRBJ2-7,ASRGTGTGGYEQY
TRBV5-1,TRBJ1-1,ASSLMTGSGTEAF
TRBV10-3,TRBJ1-1,AISPGQGAEAF
TRBV29-1,TRBJ1-2,SVEGQGAAGYT
TRBV15,TRBJ1-5,ATSRASRGLEDQPQH
TRBV19,TRBJ1-6,ASSPGQGANSPLH
TRBV18,TRBJ2-5,ASSPRTSGIPGTQY
TRBV28,TRBJ1-2,ASSIPGYGYT
TRBV28,TRBJ2-7,ASRPTGAYYEQY
TRBV15,TRBJ2-5,ATSTYPGGEWETQY
TRBV4-1,TRBJ1-2,ASSSLGGGGYT
TRBV5-1,TRBJ2-2,ASSLTGQGSPGELF
TRBV9,TRBJ2-2,ASSTRQGARTGELF
TRBV6-5,TRBJ2-1,ASSYVARGGNEQF
TRBV29-1,TRBJ2-3,SVDETSTDTQY
TRBV7-9,TRBJ2-3,ASCLGRDTDTQY
TRBV6-5,TRBJ1-1,ASSYSVGGHTEAF
TRBV11-1,TRBJ2-5,ASSLALGERETQY
TRBV5-5,TRBJ2-3,ASSGHGDDRATDTQY
TRBV5-1,TRBJ1-3,ASSLEPTSSGNTIY
TRBV5-6,TRBJ2-3,ASSLRETDTQY
TRBV28,TRBJ2-7,ASSPTDRFSYEQY
TRBV2,TRBJ1-6,ASSLTGQGTYNSPLH
TRBV28,TRBJ1-2,ASSTQGYYGYT
TRBV6-6,TRBJ1-1,ASSYSETGSEAF
TRBV5-8,TRBJ1-2,ASSLSGQGNYGYT
TRBV11-3,TRBJ2-7,ASSLRQGDSYEQY
TRBV7-2,TRBJ2-1,ASSKNSGGAGEQF
TRBV10-3,TRBJ1-2,AISDGTGSGGYT
TRBV28,TRBJ2-2,ASSFLLAENTGELF
TRBV6-5,TRBJ1-2,ASSPDSYRGYT
TRBV29-1,TRBJ2-2,SGGNTGELF
TRBV4-3,TRBJ2-7,ASSQDRRYEQY
TRBV5-1,TRBJ2-2,ASSLGGWSGELF
TRBV3-1/TRBV3-2,TRBJ2-1,ASSHTEPYNEQF
TRBV2,TRBJ1-3,ASSEGHQYSGNTIY
TRBV5-5,TRBJ2-1,ASSQDRVGNEQF
TRBV7-2,TRBJ2-3,ASSPMTGLGTQY
TRBV10-3,TRBJ1-2,AISEKGTGVGYGYT
TRBV5-6,TRBJ2-3,ASSRGQGRDTQY
TRBV27,TRBJ1-5,ASKPRGPGNQPQH
TRBV4-2,TRBJ2-7,ASSQEGDEQY
TRBV6-5,TRBJ2-7,ASSRGDRGYEQY